This T cell receptor beta chain comes out of a study of T-cell reconstitution after alpha-beta-depleted transplantation in children. This clonotype was observed a few times. What it binds is unknown. Unique molecular identifiers featured in how the TCRbeta library was prepared. TCRdb processed the PCR reads anew with MiXCR; each CDR3 protein has one entry. The sample includes 100,000 to 150,000 distinct CDR3 sequences, about 23% of them seen just once. The study's findings and limits: Newly produced T cells mostly provided counts and TCRbeta diversity after one year, as hyperexpanded clones declined. At around two months after transplant, the alpha-beta T cells were reportedly derived from several hundred expanded clones that came from non-depleted graft cells. Some patients' high day-60 TCRbeta diversity was traced to surviving recipient T cells and thymic progenitors.

Trimming stripped 3 bases from V and 0 bases from J, with 9 bases between. This CDR3 is built from 14 residues. The source material was PBMCs, mostly from graft donor cells, sampled 180 days after TCRalphabeta/CD19-depleted stem cell transplant. The chain uses TRBV12-3 or TRBV12-4 and TRBJ2-7, with D possibly matching TRBD2 (5 bases). The clonotype comes from a male patient between 2 and 10 years old who had a stem cell transplant for chronic granulomatous disease, so the T cells may come from the graft donor. CDR3 nucleotides: TGTGCCAGCAGTTTGGTTGGGAGCTCCTACGAGCAGTACTTC. It yields the protein CASSLVGSSYEQYF.